This T cell receptor (beta chain) was identified during a study of blood T cells in healthy people across ages. Alongside a J-beta primer mix, a sample-barcoded 5' primer served in a second PCR lasting about 7 to 11 cycles. MiXCR, applied by TCRdb to the 5' RACE reads, yields one record per CDR3 protein. Here the sample spans approximately 700,000 distinct CDR3 sequences, about 30% being singletons. Germline assignment: CDR1 GTSNPN and CDR2 SVGIG (reference sequence). CDR3 size: 12 residues. V lost 1 base to trimming and J lost 5 bases, with 7 bases between them. This clonotype was observed at least ten times. The antigen remains unidentified. Findings of the study overall: Long-lived donors exceeded aged donors in naive CD4+ cells and diversity. Per million T cells, TCR beta diversity dropped roughly linearly as age increased. Changes seen in expanded clonotypes were possibly confounded by donor CMV status left unknown.

The origin of this receptor is a woman older than 75 in good health. What was sequenced was blood. The chain is built from TRBV30 and TRBJ2-3; no firm D call. Here the CDR3 reads CAWSDTGDTQYF. DNA of the CDR3: TGTGCCTGGAGTGACACGGGAGATACGCAGTATTTT.